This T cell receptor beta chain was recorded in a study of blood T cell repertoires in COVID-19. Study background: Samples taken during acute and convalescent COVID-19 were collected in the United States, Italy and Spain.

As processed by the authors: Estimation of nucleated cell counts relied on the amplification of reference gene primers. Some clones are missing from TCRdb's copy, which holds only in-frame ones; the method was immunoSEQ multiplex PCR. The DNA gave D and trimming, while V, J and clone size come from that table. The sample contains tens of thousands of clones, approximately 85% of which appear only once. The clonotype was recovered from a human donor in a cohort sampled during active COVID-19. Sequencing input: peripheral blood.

The CDR3 region is CASSASAVNQPQHF. CDR3 nucleotides: TGTGCCAGTAGTGCCTCGGCGGTCAATCAGCCCCAGCATTTT. The rearrangement uses TRBV19 and TRBJ1-5; D is uncertain. The CDR3 extends over 14 amino acids. Per the germline V gene, CDR1 is LNHDA and CDR2 is SQIVND (reference sequence). V dropped 5 bases and J dropped 3 bases, with 11 bases sitting between them.